The present T cell receptor (beta chain) was sequenced within a study of CD8+CD57+ T cells in acquired aplastic anemia. Whole-study context: An average of roughly 3.2 ug of DNA was obtained from sorted CD4+ and CD8+ cells. Study-level findings and limits: Common to patients and controls were about 31 CD8+ CDR3 sequences.

In the case of this clonotype: Its antigen is currently unknown.

Profiles of TCR beta VDJ and CDR3 were generated from a genomic DNA template. TCRdb processed the reads anew with MiXCR; each CDR3 protein has one entry. The sample lists 170,000 or so distinct CDR3 sequences, around 60% occurring once. Only patients with CD8+CD57+ cell expansion on flow cytometry were chosen for sequencing. All patients had severe acquired aplastic anemia. The receptor comes from a human donor with aplastic anemia. Sequenced: sorted CD4+, CD8+, or CD8+CD57+ T cells (not recorded which) from PBMCs.

The CDR3 is CASSTPRGANEKLFF. The DNA for the CDR3 is TGTGCCAGCAGTACGCCCAGGGGGGCTAATGAAAAACTGTTTTTT. The genes are TRBV25-1 and TRBJ1-4; the match to TRBD1 covers 7 bases. Germline loops: CDR1 MGHDK, CDR2 SYGVNS. After removal of 5 bases from V and 3 bases from J, the junction contained 6 bases not matched to a gene. This CDR3 is built from 15 residues. The whole variable domain, filled in from reference TRBV25-1 and TRBJ1-4, reads EADIYQTPRYLVIGTGKKITLECSQTMGHDKMYWYQQDPGMELHLIHYSYGVNSTEKGDLSSESTVSRIRTEHFPLTLESARPSHTSQYLCASSTPRGANEKLFFGSGTQLSVL.